This T cell receptor beta chain was captured by sequencing in a study of blood T cell repertoires in COVID-19. Germline CDR1 is SGHTA and CDR2 is FQGNSA. Trimming shortened V by 5 bases and J by 2 bases, and 13 bases separated the two germline ends. The CDR3 contains 15 residues. In the authors' methods: For nucleated cells, counts were estimated from reference gene primer amplification. Produced via immunoSEQ multiplex PCR; TCRdb's table is partial and in-frame only. That table furnishes V, J and clone size, whereas the DNA furnished D and trimming. The profile shows 250,000 to 300,000 clones, roughly 90% of them singletons.

The specimen sequenced was peripheral blood. The chain carries TRBV7-2 and TRBJ1-5; D possibly corresponds to TRBD1 (6 bases). The TCR was taken from a man aged 45 to 65 with acute or convalescent COVID-19. The CDR3 protein is CASSVRGYGNQPQHF. The CDR3 region has the DNA TGTGCCAGCAGCGTCAGGGGTTACGGCAATCAGCCCCAGCATTTT.